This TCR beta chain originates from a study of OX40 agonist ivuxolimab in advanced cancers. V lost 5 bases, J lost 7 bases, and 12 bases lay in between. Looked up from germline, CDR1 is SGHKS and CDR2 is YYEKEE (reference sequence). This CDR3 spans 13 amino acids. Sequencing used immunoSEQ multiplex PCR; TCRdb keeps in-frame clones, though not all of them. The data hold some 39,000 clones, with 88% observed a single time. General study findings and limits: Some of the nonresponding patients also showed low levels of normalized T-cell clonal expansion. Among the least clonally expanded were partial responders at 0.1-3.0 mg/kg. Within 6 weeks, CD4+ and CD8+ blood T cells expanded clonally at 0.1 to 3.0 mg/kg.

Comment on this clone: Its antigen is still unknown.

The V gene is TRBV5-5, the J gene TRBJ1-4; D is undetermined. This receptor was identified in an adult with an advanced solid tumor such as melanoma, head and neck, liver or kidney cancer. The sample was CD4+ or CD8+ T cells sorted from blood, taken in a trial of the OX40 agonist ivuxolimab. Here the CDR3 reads CASSFLLGEKLFF. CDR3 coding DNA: TGTGCCAGCAGTTTCCTTCTCGGTGAAAAACTGTTTTTT.